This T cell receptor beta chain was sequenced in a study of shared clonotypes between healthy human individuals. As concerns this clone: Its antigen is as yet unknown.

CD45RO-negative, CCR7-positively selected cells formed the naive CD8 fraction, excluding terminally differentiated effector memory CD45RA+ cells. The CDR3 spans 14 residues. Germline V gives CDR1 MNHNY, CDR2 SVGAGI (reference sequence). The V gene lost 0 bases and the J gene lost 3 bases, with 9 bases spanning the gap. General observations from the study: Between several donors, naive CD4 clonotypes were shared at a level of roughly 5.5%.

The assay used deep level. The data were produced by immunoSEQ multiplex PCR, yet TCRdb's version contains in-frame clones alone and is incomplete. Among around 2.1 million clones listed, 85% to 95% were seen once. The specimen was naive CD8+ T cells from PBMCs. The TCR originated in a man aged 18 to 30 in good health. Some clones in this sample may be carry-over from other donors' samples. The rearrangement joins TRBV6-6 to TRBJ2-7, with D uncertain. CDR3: CASSYSTNRYEQYF. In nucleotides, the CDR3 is TGTGCCAGCAGTTACTCCACTAATCGCTACGAGCAGTACTTC.